This T cell receptor beta chain is drawn from a study of blood T cell repertoires in COVID-19. In the study overall: Collection of acute and convalescent COVID-19 samples took place in the United States, Italy and Spain. The analysed material was cDNA or gDNA that came from T cells, B-cell-depleted T cells, or PBMCs.

Germline lookup yields CDR1 SNHLY and CDR2 FYNNEI. The CDR3 runs to 13 residues. V was clipped by 3 bases and J by 2 bases, with 7 bases between them. Study processing details: Scientists estimated how many nucleated cells there were by amplifying reference gene primers. TCRdb's copy holds only in-frame clones and misses some; the assay was immunoSEQ multiplex PCR. V, J and clone size derive from that table, while D and trimming were established from the DNA sequence. In the table there are about 130,000 clones, about 88% of which are singletons. Sequenced: peripheral blood. The TCR was taken from an elderly woman with acute or convalescent COVID-19. The chain is built from TRBV2 and TRBJ1-2; D ambiguous. The CDR3 bases are TGTGCCAGCAGTGAGAGACAAAACTATGGCTACACCTTC. This gives the protein CASSERQNYGYTF.